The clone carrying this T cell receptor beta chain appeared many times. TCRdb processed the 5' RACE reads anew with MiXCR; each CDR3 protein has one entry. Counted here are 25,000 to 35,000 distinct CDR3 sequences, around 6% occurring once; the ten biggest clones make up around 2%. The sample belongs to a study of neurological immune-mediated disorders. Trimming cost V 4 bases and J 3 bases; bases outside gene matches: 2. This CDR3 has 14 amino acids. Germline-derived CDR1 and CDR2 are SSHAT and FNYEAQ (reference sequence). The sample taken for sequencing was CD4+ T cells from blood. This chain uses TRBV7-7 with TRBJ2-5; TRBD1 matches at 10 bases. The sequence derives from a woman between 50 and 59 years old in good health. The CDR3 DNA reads TGTGCCAGCAGCTATGGGACAGGGGAAGAGACCCAGTACTTC. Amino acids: CASSYGTGEETQYF.